The source of this T cell receptor beta chain is a study of response to subunit inactivated influenza vaccine (dated by TCRdb to between 2018 and 2020). As for the study more broadly: The study used deep quantitative T cell receptor repertoire profiling to track responses to a trivalent subunit inactivated influenza vaccine.

Paper-wide results and their limitations: The authors suggested that each seasonal influenza vaccination may recruit only a limited number of new T cells.

This clonotype was observed a handful of times. What this receptor recognizes is not known. No base qualities exist here, and no much larger clone lies one base off it. Preparation of the library involved RT-PCR. The sample was run on an Illumina HiSeq 2500. In TCRdb, the public reads were trimmed at Q25 with fastp and aligned with MiXCR, with productive beta chains retained. Entries that share a CDR3 protein sequence are merged under the most common genes and DNA. The sample contains around 480,000 distinct CDR3 sequences, 16% of them found a single time. Clones ranked in the top ten supply 3% to 3.5% of the sample. Including the terminal cysteine and phenylalanine, the CDR3 comprises 14 residues. The CDR3 DNA has 42 bases and is translated from base 1. Trimming removed 5 bases from V and 4 bases from J; the gene matches leave 2 bases unexplained.

The rearranged chain carries TRBV12-3 or TRBV12-4 and TRBJ2-6, with 7 central nucleotides matching TRBD1. Sequences were derived from CD4+ T cells sorted from PBMCs, sampled roughly 24 months after vaccination. This TCR was recovered from a man aged 50-75 years who received an inactivated influenza vaccine. Donor details come from another sample of the same person, matched by shared clones. Here is the DNA: TGTGCCAGCAGTACAGGGGCGGGGGCCAACGTCCTGACTTTC. Protein translation: CASSTGAGANVLTF.